This T cell receptor beta chain was captured in a study of blood T cells in healthy people across ages. Using a J-beta primer mix together with a sample-barcoded 5' primer, a second PCR was run for roughly 6 to 12 cycles. With 12 random nucleotides, a template-switch adaptor tagged each individual cDNA molecule. MiXCR was run by TCRdb on the 5' RACE reads, yielding one entry per CDR3 protein. The data show 750,000 to 850,000 distinct CDR3 sequences, around a quarter seen once. Each individual donor underwent a draw of approximately 10 milliliters of peripheral blood. The CDR3 sequence is 13 residues long. Trimming removed 5 bases from V and 7 bases from J; junction bases left unmatched: 7. The data were also submitted as part of a second study, on T cells of mothers and their children. That source adds: Donors were a few healthy Caucasian mothers and their six children.

The source material was blood. The V call is TRBV12-3 or TRBV12-4, the J call TRBJ1-2; 7 nucleotides line up with TRBD1. The sequence came from a boy aged 5-17 years in good health. The chain's CDR3 is CASSPGTVLGYTF. Written as DNA, the CDR3 is TGTGCCAGCAGTCCGGGGACAGTTCTTGGCTACACCTTC.